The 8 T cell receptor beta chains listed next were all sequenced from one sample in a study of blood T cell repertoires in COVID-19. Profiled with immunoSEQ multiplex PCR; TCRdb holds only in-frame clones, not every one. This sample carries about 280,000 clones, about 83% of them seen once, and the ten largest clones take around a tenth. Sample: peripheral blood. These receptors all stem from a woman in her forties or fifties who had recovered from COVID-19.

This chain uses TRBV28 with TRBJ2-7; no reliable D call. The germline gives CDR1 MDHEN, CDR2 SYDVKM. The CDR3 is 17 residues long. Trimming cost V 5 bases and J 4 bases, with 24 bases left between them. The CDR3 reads CASSPSWVGFGWYEQYF. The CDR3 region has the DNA TGTGCCAGCAGTCCATCCTGGGTCGGGTTCGGTTGGTACGAGCAGTACTTC. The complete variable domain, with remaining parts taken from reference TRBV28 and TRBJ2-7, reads DVKVTQSSRYLVKRTGEKVFLECVQDMDHENMFWYRQDPGLGLRLIYFSYDVKMKEKGDIPEGYSVSREKKERFSLILESASTNQTSMYLCASSPSWVGFGWYEQYFGPGTRLTVT.

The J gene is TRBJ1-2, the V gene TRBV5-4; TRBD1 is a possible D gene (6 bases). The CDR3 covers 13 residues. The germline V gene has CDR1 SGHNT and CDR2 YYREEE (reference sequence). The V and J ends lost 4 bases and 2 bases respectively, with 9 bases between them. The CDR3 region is CASSRTVNYGYTF. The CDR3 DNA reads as TGTGCCAGCAGCCGGACAGTAAACTATGGCTACACCTTC.

The CDR3 sequence is CATSDPTSGGPDTQYF. CDR3 nucleotide sequence: TGTGCCACCAGTGATCCGACTAGCGGGGGCCCAGATACGCAGTATTTT. The chain employs TRBV24-1 and TRBJ2-3; TRBD2 agrees at 12 bases. Trimming at V came to 3 bases and at J to 4 bases, leaving 4 bases not matched to a gene. This CDR3 contains 16 residues. Per the germline V gene, CDR1 is KGHDR and CDR2 is SFDVKD.

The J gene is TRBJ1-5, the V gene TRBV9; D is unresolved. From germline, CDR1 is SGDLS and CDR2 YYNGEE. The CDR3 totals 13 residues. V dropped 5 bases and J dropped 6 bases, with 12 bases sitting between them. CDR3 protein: CASSEHGSQPQHF. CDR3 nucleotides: TGTGCCAGCAGTGAACACGGGAGTCAGCCCCAGCATTTT.

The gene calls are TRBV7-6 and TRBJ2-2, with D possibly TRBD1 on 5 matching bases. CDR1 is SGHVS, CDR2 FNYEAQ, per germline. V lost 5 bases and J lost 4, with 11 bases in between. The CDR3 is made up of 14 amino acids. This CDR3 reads CASSQPQGTGELFF. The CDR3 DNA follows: TGTGCCAGCAGCCAACCCCAGGGCACCGGGGAGCTGTTTTTT.

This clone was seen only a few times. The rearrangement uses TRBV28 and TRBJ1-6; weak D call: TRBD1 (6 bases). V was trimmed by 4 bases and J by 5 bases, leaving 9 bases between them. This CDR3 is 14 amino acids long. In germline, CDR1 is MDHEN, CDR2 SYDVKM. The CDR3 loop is CASSSGQDNSPLHF. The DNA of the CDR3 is TGTGCCAGCAGTTCGGGACAAGATAATTCACCCCTCCACTTT.

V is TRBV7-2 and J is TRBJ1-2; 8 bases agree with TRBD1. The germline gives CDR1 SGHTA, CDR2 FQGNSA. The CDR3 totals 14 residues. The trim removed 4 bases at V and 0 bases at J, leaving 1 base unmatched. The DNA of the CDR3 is TGTGCCAGCAGCTCGGACAGGGCTAACTATGGCTACACCTTC. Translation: CASSSDRANYGYTF.

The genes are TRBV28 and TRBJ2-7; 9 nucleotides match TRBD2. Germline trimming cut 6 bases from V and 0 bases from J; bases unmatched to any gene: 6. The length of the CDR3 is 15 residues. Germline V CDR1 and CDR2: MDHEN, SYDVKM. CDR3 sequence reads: CASRFTSGPSYEQYF. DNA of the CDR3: TGTGCCAGCAGATTTACTAGCGGGCCCTCCTACGAGCAGTACTTC.